These 21 T cell receptor beta chains were all obtained from the same sample, sequenced in a study of shared clonotypes between healthy human individuals. TCRdb's table, derived via immunoSEQ multiplex PCR, lists solely in-frame clones and lacks some. The sample consists of around 980,000 clones, 75% to 80% of them appearing once. Input material: memory CD4+ T cells from PBMCs. Specified subset: CD45RA-negative fraction. These receptors were collected from a man younger than 30 in good health. Some clones in this sample may be carry-over from other donors' samples.

This clone was seen at least ten times. The same CDR3 also results from other DNA sequences found in this sample. The CDR3 protein is CSVDHGTDTQYF. Here the CDR3 DNA reads TGCAGCGTTGATCATGGCACAGATACGCAGTATTTT. The J gene is TRBJ2-3, the V gene TRBV29-1; D is ambiguous. CDR1 is SQVTM, CDR2 ANQGSEA, per germline. The V and J ends lost 3 bases and 1 base respectively, with 5 bases between them. The CDR3 has 12 residues.

The chain couples TRBV28 to TRBJ1-5; the match to TRBD1 covers 10 bases. Germline V lookup: CDR1 MDHEN, CDR2 SYDVKM. Germline trimming cut 6 bases from V and 7 bases from J; bases unmatched to any gene: 6. CDR3 length equals 14 residues. The CDR3 DNA reads as TGTGCCAGCAGGATCGGGACAGGGGAACAGCCCCAGCATTTT. Amino acid sequence: CASRIGTGEQPQHF.

V and J are TRBV6-6 and TRBJ1-2; a possible D gene is TRBD1 (5 bases). CDR3 length equals 14 residues. V lost 8 bases, J lost 8 bases, and 21 bases lay in between. The germline CDR1 and CDR2 sequences are MNHNY and SVGAGI (reference sequence). CDR3 DNA sequence: TGTGCCAGCCTCGATCGGGGCAGGGCTGAAGGCTACACCTTC. Protein product: CASLDRGRAEGYTF.

The table lists this clone with a few counts. J is TRBJ1-5 and V is TRBV4-1; 9 bases agree with TRBD1. Germline values: CDR1 MGHRA, CDR2 YSYEKL. The CDR3 has 18 amino acids. The ends lost 0 bases at V and 0 bases at J; junction bases unmatched: 6. CDR3 sequence (DNA): TGCGCCAGCAGCCAAGATGGGGACAGGGCCTATAGCAATCAGCCCCAGCATTTT. Protein: CASSQDGDRAYSNQPQHF.

Turning to this clone: It may be a read error: a sequence one base away is much more abundant. V gene TRBV11-3 combines with J gene TRBJ2-3; D is unclear. Trimming removed 6 bases from V and 1 base from J, with 5 bases in between. The length of the CDR3 is 12 residues. Germline-derived CDR1 and CDR2 are SGHNT and YENEEA. CDR3 sequence reads: CASSSGTDTQYF. DNA of the CDR3: TGTGCCAGCAGTTCGGGCACAGATACGCAGTATTTT.

In this sample, this clone turned up many times. This rearrangement joins TRBV28 to TRBJ1-2, with a weak D call TRBD1 (6 bases). CDR1 and CDR2 from the germline V gene are MDHEN and SYDVKM. The CDR3 is 15 residues long. The germline V and J ends were trimmed by 6 bases and 8 bases, with 22 bases remaining between them. As DNA, the CDR3 is TGTGCCAGCAGGACCCCATCCACAGGGTTGGGCGGCTACACCTTC. It translates to CASRTPSTGLGGYTF.

The rearrangement links TRBV30 to TRBJ1-3; perhaps TRBD1 as D (6 bases). CDR3 size: 15 residues. Germline CDR1 reads GTSNPN; CDR2 reads SVGIG (reference sequence). Trimming removed 2 bases from V and 1 base from J, with 12 bases in between. The CDR3 spells CAWSSRGKSGNTIYF. As DNA, the CDR3 is TGTGCCTGGAGTTCCAGGGGAAAATCTGGAAACACCATATATTTT.

This clone was counted between two and nine times. This sequence joins TRBV30 and TRBJ1-1, with D unclear. Per germline, CDR1 GTSNPN and CDR2 SVGIG (reference sequence). V lost 2 bases to trimming and J lost 0 bases, with 1 base between them. The CDR3 runs 11 residues. The CDR3 nucleotides read TGTGCCTGGAGTATGAACACTGAAGCTTTCTTT. Translated: CAWSMNTEAFF.

This sequence joins TRBV5-4 and TRBJ2-5, with D tentatively TRBD1 (7 bases). Germline assignment: CDR1 SGHNT and CDR2 YYREEE (reference sequence). The ends were cut back, 4 bases at V and 4 bases at J, with 11 bases in the middle. This CDR3 is 13 amino acids long. CDR3 amino acids: CASSIQGGETQYF. The CDR3 DNA sequence: TGTGCCAGCAGCATCCAGGGGGGAGAGACCCAGTACTTC. The whole variable domain, remainder taken from reference TRBV5-4 and TRBJ2-5, is ETGVTQSPTHLIKTRGQQVTLRCSSQSGHNTVSWYQQALGQGPQFIFQYYREEENGRGNFPPRFSGLQFPNYSSELNVNALELDDSALYLCASSIQGGETQYFGPGTRLLVL.

This clone was observed once. This chain links TRBV9 with TRBJ2-2; possible D gene TRBD1, 6 bases. V was cut by 1 base and J by 5 bases, with 12 bases left in between. This CDR3 spans 15 amino acids. Germline loops: CDR1 SGDLS, CDR2 YYNGEE. The CDR3 bases are TGTGCCAGCAGCGTAATCGGGACAAAGACCGGGGAGCTGTTTTTT. Protein sequence: CASSVIGTKTGELFF.

The chain employs TRBV7-2 and TRBJ2-1, with a possible D match to TRBD2 (6 bases). The V gene's germline CDR1 is SGHTA and CDR2 FQGNSA. Trimming took 7 bases from V and 0 from J, leaving 19 bases between them. This CDR3 has 17 residues. The DNA of the CDR3 is TGTGCCAGCACCCCGCGGGGACCAGCGAGCTCCTACAATGAGCAGTTCTTC. Protein product: CASTPRGPASSYNEQFF.

This clone was seen just once. The chain links TRBV5-6 to TRBJ1-5, with D perhaps TRBD1 (5 bases). V was cut by 6 bases and J by 6 bases, with 13 bases left in between. CDR1 is SGHDT and CDR2 is YYEEEE in the germline V gene. The CDR3 covers 13 residues. This CDR3 reads CASMRGLGQPQHF. The CDR3 nucleotides read TGTGCCAGCATGCGGGGGTTGGGTCAGCCCCAGCATTTT.

The CDR3 protein is CASKETVSSGANVLTF. DNA of the CDR3: TGCGCCAGCAAGGAGACAGTAAGCTCTGGGGCCAACGTCCTGACTTTC. The chain links TRBV5-1 to TRBJ2-6, with a tentative D call TRBD1 (5 bases). CDR1 is SGHRS, CDR2 YFSETQ, per germline. V dropped 6 bases and J dropped 0 bases, with 13 bases sitting between them. The CDR3 sequence is 16 residues long. The full variable domain, rest sourced from reference TRBV5-1 and TRBJ2-6, is KAGVTQTPRYLIKTRGQQVTLSCSPISGHRSVSWYQQTPGQGLQFLFEYFSETQRNKGNFPGRFSGRQFSNSRSEMNVSTLELGDSALYLCASKETVSSGANVLTFGAGSRLTVL.

The rearrangement uses TRBV7-6 and TRBJ1-1; D not resolved. This CDR3 has 14 amino acids. V was cut by 1 base and J by 6 bases, with 12 bases left in between. From germline, CDR1 is SGHVS and CDR2 FNYEAQ. This CDR3 reads CASSLGDRGSEAFF. The CDR3 nucleotides are TGTGCCAGCAGCTTAGGTGACCGGGGATCTGAAGCTTTCTTT.

For this clone: Other DNA sequences in the same sample also yield this CDR3. J is TRBJ2-7 and V is TRBV7-2; D might be TRBD1 (6 bases). Germline values: CDR1 SGHTA, CDR2 FQGNSA. Trimming shortened V by 1 base and J by 2 bases, and 9 bases separated the two germline ends. CDR3 length: 14 residues. The CDR3 nucleotides read TGTGCCAGCAGCTTAGGGACAGTCACCTACGAGCAGTACTTC. This codes for CASSLGTVTYEQYF.

There are a few counts of this clone. The J gene is TRBJ2-1, the V gene TRBV5-4; D not resolved. V shed 5 bases and J shed 3 bases, with 9 bases lying between them. Germline values: CDR1 SGHNT, CDR2 YYREEE (reference sequence). CDR3 size: 13 residues. This CDR3 is CASSFDNYNEQFF. DNA of the CDR3: TGTGCCAGCAGTTTCGACAACTACAATGAGCAGTTCTTC.

The chain links TRBV5-1 to TRBJ2-3; D gene ambiguous. Trimming stripped 4 bases from V and 0 bases from J, with 12 bases between. The CDR3 consists of 15 residues. The V gene's germline CDR1 is SGHRS and CDR2 YFSETQ. In nucleotides, the CDR3 is TGCGCCAGCAGCCACCGGCAACCCAGCACAGATACGCAGTATTTT. Its protein product is CASSHRQPSTDTQYF. The full variable domain, with the rest looked up from reference TRBV5-1 and TRBJ2-3, is KAGVTQTPRYLIKTRGQQVTLSCSPISGHRSVSWYQQTPGQGLQFLFEYFSETQRNKGNFPGRFSGRQFSNSRSEMNVSTLELGDSALYLCASSHRQPSTDTQYFGPGTRLTVL.

The rearrangement links TRBV10-3 to TRBJ2-1; 8 bases match TRBD1. Germline V CDR1 and CDR2: ENHRY, SYGVKD. The CDR3 has 14 amino acids. The J segment lost 5 bases and the V segment lost 10 bases, leaving 10 bases of the junction unmatched. In DNA, the CDR3 is TGTGCCACCTATCCGGGACAGGTTAACAATGAGCAGTTCTTC. It codes for CATYPGQVNNEQFF.

The chain links TRBV27 to TRBJ1-2, with 7 bases identical to TRBD1. The ends lost 4 bases at V and 7 bases at J; junction bases unmatched: 3. This CDR3 is built from 12 residues. Per the germline V gene, CDR1 is MNHEY and CDR2 is SMNVEV (reference sequence). The CDR3 DNA is TGTGCCAGCAGTTCCTACAGGGGTGGCTACACCTTC. Protein sequence: CASSSYRGGYTF.

This chain connects TRBV29-1 to TRBJ2-7; D is possibly TRBD1 or TRBD2 (7 bases each). V was clipped by 7 bases and J by 3 bases, with 19 bases between them. The CDR3 sequence is 14 residues long. The germline gives CDR1 SQVTM, CDR2 ANQGSEA. CDR3 protein: CSATGRGGDYEQYF. CDR3 bases: TGCAGCGCGACAGGGAGGGGCGGCGACTACGAGCAGTACTTC.

CDR3 in DNA: TGTGCCAGCAGCTTAGATCAGCAACTCGAGCAGTACTTC. It encodes CASSLDQQLEQYF. The chain has TRBV11-2 and TRBJ2-7; the D is unclear. Germline assignment: CDR1 SGHAT and CDR2 FQNNGV. V dropped 0 bases and J dropped 6 bases, with 9 bases sitting between them. This CDR3 is 13 amino acids long.